The sequence of this T cell receptor (beta chain) was determined in a study of OX40 agonist ivuxolimab in advanced cancers. Profiled with immunoSEQ multiplex PCR; TCRdb holds only in-frame clones, not every one. The sample has about 160,000 clones; 90% to 95% are singletons. The sequence came from an adult with an advanced solid tumor such as melanoma, head and neck, liver or kidney cancer. The input for sequencing was CD4+ or CD8+ T cells sorted from blood, taken in a trial of the OX40 agonist ivuxolimab.

The CDR3 coding sequence is TGTGCCAGCAGTTACGCTAGGAATAATTCACCCCTCCACTTT. It translates to CASSYARNNSPLHF. This rearrangement joins TRBV6-6 to TRBJ1-6; D remains unclear. V was pared by 2 bases and J by 5 bases, with 7 bases between. Germline lookup yields CDR1 MNHNY and CDR2 SVGAGI (reference sequence). This CDR3 spans 14 amino acids.